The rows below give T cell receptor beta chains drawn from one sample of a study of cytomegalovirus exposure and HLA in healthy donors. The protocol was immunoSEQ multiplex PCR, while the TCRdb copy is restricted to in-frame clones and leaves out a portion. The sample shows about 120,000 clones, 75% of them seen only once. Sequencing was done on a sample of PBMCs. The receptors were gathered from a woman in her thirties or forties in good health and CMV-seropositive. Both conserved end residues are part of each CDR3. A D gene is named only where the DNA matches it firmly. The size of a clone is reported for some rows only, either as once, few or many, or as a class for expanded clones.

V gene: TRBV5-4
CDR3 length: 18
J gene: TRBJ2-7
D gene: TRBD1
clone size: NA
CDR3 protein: CASASRQGAGGITYEQYF
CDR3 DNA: TGTGCCTCAGCTTCCCGGCAGGGGGCAGGGGGGATAACCTACGAGCAGTACTTC

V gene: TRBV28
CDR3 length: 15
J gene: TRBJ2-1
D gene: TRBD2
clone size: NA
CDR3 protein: CATGTSGLIYNEQFF
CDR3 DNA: TGTGCCACCGGGACTAGCGGTTTAATCTACAATGAGCAGTTCTTC

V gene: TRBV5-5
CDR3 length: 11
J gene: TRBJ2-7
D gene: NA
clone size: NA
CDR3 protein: CASSRGYEQYF
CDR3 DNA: TGTGCCAGCAGCCGCGGATACGAGCAGTACTTC

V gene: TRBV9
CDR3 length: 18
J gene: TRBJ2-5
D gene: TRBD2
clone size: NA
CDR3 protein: CASSVAGTSGGHQQTQYF
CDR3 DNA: TGTGCCAGCAGCGTCGCCGGGACTAGCGGGGGCCACCAACAGACCCAGTACTTC

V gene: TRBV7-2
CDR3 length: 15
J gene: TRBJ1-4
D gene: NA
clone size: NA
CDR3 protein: CASSLRGGTNEKLFF
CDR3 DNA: TGTGCCAGCAGCTTAAGGGGGGGGACTAATGAAAAACTGTTTTTT

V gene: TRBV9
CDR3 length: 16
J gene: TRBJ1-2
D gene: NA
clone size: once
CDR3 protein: CASSVDPSRTGYGYTF
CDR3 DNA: TGTGCCAGCAGCGTAGACCCTAGCCGAACGGGCTATGGCTACACCTTC

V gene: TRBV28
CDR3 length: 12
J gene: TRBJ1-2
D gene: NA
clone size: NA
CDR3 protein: CASSLYGNGYTF
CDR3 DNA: TGTGCCAGCAGTTTGTACGGGAACGGCTACACCTTC

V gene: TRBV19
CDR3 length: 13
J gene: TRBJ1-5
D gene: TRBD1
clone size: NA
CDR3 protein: CASSRQGDQPQHF
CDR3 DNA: TGTGCCAGTAGCCGACAGGGGGACCAGCCCCAGCATTTT

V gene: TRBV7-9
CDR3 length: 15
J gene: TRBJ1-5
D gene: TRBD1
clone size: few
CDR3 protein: CASSYGQGGDQPQHF
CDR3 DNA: TGTGCCAGCAGCTATGGACAGGGTGGGGATCAGCCCCAGCATTTT

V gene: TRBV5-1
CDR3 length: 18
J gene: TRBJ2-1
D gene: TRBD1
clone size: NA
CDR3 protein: CASSLALWTGQGLNEQFF
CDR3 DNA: TGCGCCAGCAGCTTGGCATTGTGGACCGGACAGGGGTTGAATGAGCAGTTCTTC

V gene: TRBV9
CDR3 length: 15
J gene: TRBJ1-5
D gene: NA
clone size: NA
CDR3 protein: CASSATTVSNQPQHF
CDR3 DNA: TGTGCCAGCAGCGCCACGACAGTCTCTAATCAGCCCCAGCATTTT

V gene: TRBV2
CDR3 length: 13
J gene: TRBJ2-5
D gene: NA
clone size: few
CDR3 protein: CASSVIAVETQYF
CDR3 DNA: TGTGCCAGCAGTGTCATAGCGGTGGAGACCCAGTACTTC

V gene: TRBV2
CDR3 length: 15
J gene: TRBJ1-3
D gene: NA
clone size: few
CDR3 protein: CASSAAGAISNTIYF
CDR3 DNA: TGTGCCAGCAGTGCCGCGGGGGCCATATCAAACACCATATATTTT

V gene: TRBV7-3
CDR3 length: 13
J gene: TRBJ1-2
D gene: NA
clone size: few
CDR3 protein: CASSLGGSQGYTF
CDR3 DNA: TGTGCCAGCAGCCTCGGGGGGTCTCAAGGCTACACCTTC

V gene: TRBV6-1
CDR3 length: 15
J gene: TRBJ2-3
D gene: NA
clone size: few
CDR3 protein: CASSEARTGTDTQYF
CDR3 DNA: TGTGCCAGCAGTGAAGCCAGGACAGGCACAGATACGCAGTATTTT

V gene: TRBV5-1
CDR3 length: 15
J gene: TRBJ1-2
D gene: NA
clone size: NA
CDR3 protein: CASSLVGGDNYGYTF
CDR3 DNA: TGCGCCAGCAGCTTAGTCGGCGGGGATAACTATGGCTACACCTTC

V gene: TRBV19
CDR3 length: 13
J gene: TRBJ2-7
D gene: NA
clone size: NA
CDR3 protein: CASSMQGSYEQYF
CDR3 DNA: TGTGCCAGTAGTATGCAGGGCTCCTACGAGCAGTACTTC

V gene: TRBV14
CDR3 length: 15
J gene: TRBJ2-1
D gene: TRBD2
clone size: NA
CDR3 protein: CASSGSGGAGNEQFF
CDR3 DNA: TGTGCCAGCAGCGGGAGCGGGGGGGCTGGCAATGAGCAGTTCTTC

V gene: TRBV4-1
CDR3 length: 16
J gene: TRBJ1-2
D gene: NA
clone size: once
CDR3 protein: CASSQVGRGRDYGYTF
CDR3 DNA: TGCGCCAGCAGCCAAGTTGGGCGGGGTCGGGACTATGGCTACACCTTC

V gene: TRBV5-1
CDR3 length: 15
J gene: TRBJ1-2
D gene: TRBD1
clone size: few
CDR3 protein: CASSLEAQGVYGYTF
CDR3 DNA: TGCGCCAGCAGCTTGGAGGCCCAGGGGGTCTATGGCTACACCTTC

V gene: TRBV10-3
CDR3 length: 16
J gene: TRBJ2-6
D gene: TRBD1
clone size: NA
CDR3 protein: CATLDREVSGANVLTF
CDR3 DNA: TGTGCCACCCTGGACAGGGAGGTCTCTGGGGCCAACGTCCTGACTTTC

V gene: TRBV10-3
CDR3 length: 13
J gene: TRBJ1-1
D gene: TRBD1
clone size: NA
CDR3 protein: CAINNRGNTEAFF
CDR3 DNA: TGTGCCATCAACAACAGGGGGAACACTGAAGCTTTCTTT

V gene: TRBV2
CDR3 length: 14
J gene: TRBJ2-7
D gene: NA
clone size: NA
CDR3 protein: CASSARGGGGEQYF
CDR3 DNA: TGTGCCAGCAGCGCACGAGGTGGAGGTGGAGAGCAGTACTTC

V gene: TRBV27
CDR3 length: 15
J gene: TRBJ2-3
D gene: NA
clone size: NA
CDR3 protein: CASSLGAGTHGTQYF
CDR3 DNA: TGTGCCAGCAGTTTAGGGGCAGGTACTCATGGTACGCAGTATTTT

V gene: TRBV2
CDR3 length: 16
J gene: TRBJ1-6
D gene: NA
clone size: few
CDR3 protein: CASSEGHPAGNSPLHF
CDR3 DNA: TGTGCCAGCAGCGAAGGACACCCCGCGGGTAATTCACCCCTCCACTTT

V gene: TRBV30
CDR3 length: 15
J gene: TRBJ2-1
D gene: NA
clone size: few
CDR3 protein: CAWSVFSGGAREQFF
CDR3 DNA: TGTGCCTGGAGTGTATTTAGCGGAGGGGCTCGAGAGCAGTTCTTC

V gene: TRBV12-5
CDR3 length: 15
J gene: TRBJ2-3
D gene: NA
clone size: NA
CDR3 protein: CASGLSSSYTDTQYF
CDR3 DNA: TGTGCTAGTGGTTTGAGTAGCAGTTACACAGATACGCAGTATTTT

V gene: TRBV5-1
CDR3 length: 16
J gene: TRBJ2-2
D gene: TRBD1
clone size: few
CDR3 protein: CASSPSGTGGNGELFF
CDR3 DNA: TGCGCCAGCAGCCCCTCCGGGACAGGGGGGAACGGGGAGCTGTTTTTT

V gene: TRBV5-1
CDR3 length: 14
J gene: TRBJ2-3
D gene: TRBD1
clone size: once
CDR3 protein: CASSPGQGPDTQYF
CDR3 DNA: TGCGCCAGCAGCCCGGGACAGGGTCCTGATACGCAGTATTTT

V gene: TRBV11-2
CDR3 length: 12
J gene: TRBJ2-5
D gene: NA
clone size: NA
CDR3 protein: CASTLGGQTQYF
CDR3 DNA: TGTGCCAGCACCCTCGGGGGTCAGACCCAGTACTTC

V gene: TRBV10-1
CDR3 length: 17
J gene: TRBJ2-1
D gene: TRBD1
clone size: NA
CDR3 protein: CASSEIGDRGKGNEQFF
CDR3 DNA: TGCGCCAGCAGTGAGATCGGGGACAGGGGTAAGGGCAATGAGCAGTTCTTC

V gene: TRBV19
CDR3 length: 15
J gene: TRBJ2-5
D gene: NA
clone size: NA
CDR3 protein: CASSAYSGGIETQYF
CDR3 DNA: TGTGCCAGTAGCGCCTATAGCGGCGGGATAGAGACCCAGTACTTC

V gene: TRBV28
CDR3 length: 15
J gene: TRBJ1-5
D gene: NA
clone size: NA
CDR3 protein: CASSLTGISNQPQHF
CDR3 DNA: TGTGCCAGCAGCCTAACAGGGATTAGCAATCAGCCCCAGCATTTT

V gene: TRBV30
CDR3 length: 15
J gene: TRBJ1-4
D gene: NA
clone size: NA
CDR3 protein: CAWSPFSGGTEKLFF
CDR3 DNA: TGTGCCTGGAGTCCCTTCTCGGGGGGTACGGAAAAACTGTTTTTT

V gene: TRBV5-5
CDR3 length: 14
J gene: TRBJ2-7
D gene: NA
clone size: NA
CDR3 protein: CASSLAHSSYEQYF
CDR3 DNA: TGTGCCAGCAGCTTGGCCCATAGTTCCTACGAGCAGTACTTC

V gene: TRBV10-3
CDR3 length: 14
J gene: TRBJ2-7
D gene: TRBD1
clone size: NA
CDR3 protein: CAISGTGEEYEQYF
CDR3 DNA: TGTGCCATCAGTGGGACAGGGGAGGAATACGAGCAGTACTTC

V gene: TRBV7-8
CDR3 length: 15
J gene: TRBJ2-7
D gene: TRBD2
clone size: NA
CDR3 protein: CASSLSEGGTYEQYF
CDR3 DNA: TGTGCCAGCAGCTTGAGCGAGGGAGGGACCTACGAGCAGTACTTC

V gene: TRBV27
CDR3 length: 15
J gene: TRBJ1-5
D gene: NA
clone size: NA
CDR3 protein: CASSLSPNSNQPQHF
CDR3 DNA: TGTGCCAGCAGTTTATCTCCTAATAGCAATCAGCCCCAGCATTTT

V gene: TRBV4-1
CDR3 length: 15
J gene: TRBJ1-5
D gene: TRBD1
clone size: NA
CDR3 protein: CASSQEDRVVQPQHF
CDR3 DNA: TGCGCCAGCAGCCAAGAGGACAGGGTAGTACAGCCCCAGCATTTT

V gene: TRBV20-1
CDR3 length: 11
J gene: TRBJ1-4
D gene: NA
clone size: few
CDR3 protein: CSGQSNEKLFF
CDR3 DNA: TGCAGTGGTCAGTCGAATGAAAAACTGTTTTTT

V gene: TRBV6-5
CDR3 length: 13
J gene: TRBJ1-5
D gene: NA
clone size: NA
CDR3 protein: CASSYRGNQPQHF
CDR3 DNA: TGTGCCAGCAGTTACAGGGGTAATCAGCCCCAGCATTTT

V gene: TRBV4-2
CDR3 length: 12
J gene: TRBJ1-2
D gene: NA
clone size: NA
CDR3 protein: CASSQDSGGYTF
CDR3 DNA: TGTGCCAGCAGCCAAGACAGTGGTGGCTACACCTTC

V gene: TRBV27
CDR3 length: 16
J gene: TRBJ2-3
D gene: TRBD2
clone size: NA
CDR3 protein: CASRVLAGDGTDTQYF
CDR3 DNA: TGTGCCAGCAGGGTACTAGCGGGGGATGGAACAGATACGCAGTATTTT

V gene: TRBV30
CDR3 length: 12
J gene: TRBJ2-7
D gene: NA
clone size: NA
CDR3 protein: CAWTPGFHEQYF
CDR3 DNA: TGTGCCTGGACTCCGGGGTTCCACGAGCAGTACTTC

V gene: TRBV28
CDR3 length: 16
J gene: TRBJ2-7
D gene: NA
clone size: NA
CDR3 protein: CASSLFGAGTTYEQYF
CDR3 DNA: TGTGCCAGCAGTTTATTTGGGGCAGGGACAACCTACGAGCAGTACTTC

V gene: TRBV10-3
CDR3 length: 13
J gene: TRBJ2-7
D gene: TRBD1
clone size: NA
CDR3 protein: CAIRGGTGNEQYF
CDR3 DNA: TGTGCCATCAGAGGCGGGACAGGGAACGAGCAGTACTTC

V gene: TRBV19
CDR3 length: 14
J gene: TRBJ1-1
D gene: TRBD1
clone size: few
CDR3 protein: CASSITGGDTEAFF
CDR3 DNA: TGTGCCAGTAGTATAACAGGGGGAGACACTGAAGCTTTCTTT

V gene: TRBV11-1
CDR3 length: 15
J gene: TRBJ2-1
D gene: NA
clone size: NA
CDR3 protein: CASSLAGAAYNEQFF
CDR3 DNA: TGTGCCAGCAGCTTAGCCGGTGCTGCGTACAATGAGCAGTTCTTC

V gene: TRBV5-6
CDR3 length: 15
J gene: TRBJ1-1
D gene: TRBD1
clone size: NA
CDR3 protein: CASSLTGGVDTEAFF
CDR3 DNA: TGTGCCAGCAGCTTGACAGGGGGAGTGGACACTGAAGCTTTCTTT

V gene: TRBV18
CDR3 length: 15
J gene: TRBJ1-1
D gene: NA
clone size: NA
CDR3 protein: CASSPPSRGNTEAFF
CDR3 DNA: TGTGCCAGCTCACCACCCAGCAGGGGGAACACTGAAGCTTTCTTT

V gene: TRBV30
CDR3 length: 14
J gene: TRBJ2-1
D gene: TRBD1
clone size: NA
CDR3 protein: CAWSVLAGGNEQFF
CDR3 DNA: TGTGCCTGGAGTGTATTGGCAGGGGGCAATGAGCAGTTCTTC